A selection of T cell receptor beta chains follows, all from one sample in a study of blood T cell repertoires in COVID-19. Method: immunoSEQ multiplex PCR; TCRdb's copy keeps in-frame clones and lacks some. This sample has 85,000 to 100,000 clones, with less than 85% found just once. Input material: peripheral blood. The receptors come from a human donor in a cohort sampled during active COVID-19. CDR3s include the opening cysteine and the closing phenylalanine or tryptophan. The order of the fields is V gene, J gene, D gene, clone size, CDR3 length, CDR3 protein, CDR3 DNA. D genes are given only for firm matches. The listing skips clone size in some rows; elsewhere it reads once, few, many or a size class.

>TRBV3-1/TRBV3-2|TRBJ1-6|TRBD1|.|13
CASSPGTGAGVHF
TGTGCCAGCAGTCCGGGGACAGGGGCTGGGGTCCACTTT
>TRBV6-5|TRBJ2-3|.|.|15
CASSLGPRSADTQYF
TGTGCCAGCAGTTTGGGTCCTCGAAGCGCAGATACGCAGTATTTT
>TRBV4-3|TRBJ1-4|.|.|14
CASSQIPPLEKLFF
TGCGCCAGCAGCCAAATACCCCCCCTAGAAAAACTGTTTTTT
>TRBV5-4|TRBJ1-1|.|.|14
CASSEGQRYTEAFF
TGTGCCAGCAGCGAAGGACAGAGGTACACTGAAGCTTTCTTT
>TRBV7-9|TRBJ2-1|.|.|15
CASSFFPTLAREQFF
TGTGCCAGCAGCTTTTTCCCCACTCTAGCGCGTGAGCAGTTCTTC
>TRBV10-1|TRBJ2-3|.|.|15
CASSLDSPSTDTQYF
TGCGCCAGCAGTCTCGACAGCCCTAGCACAGATACGCAGTATTTT
>TRBV7-2|TRBJ1-1|TRBD1|.|14
CASSQGQGHTEAFF
TGTGCCAGCAGCCAGGGACAGGGGCACACTGAAGCTTTCTTT
>TRBV7-2|TRBJ1-2|.|.|13
CASSLDRVNGYTF
TGTGCCAGCAGCTTAGACAGGGTTAATGGCTACACCTTC
>TRBV27|TRBJ1-2|.|.|17
CASSLSSRDWNTYGYTF
TGTGCCAGCAGTTTATCGTCCAGGGACTGGAACACGTATGGCTACACCTTC
>TRBV4-3|TRBJ1-1|.|.|16
CASSQDSASRDTEAFF
TGCGCCAGCAGCCAAGATTCCGCCTCCCGGGACACTGAAGCTTTCTTT
>TRBV18|TRBJ1-4|TRBD1|few|14
CASSPGQGNEKLFF
TGTGCCAGCTCACCGGGACAGGGAAATGAAAAACTGTTTTTT
>TRBV18|TRBJ1-6|.|.|13
CASSGRLNSPLHF
TGTGCCAGCTCAGGCCGCCTTAATTCACCCCTCCACTTT
>TRBV19|TRBJ1-5|TRBD1|.|16
CASWDRGSYSNQPQHF
TGTGCCTCATGGGACAGGGGATCCTATAGCAATCAGCCCCAGCATTTT
>TRBV7-2|TRBJ1-5|TRBD1|.|16
CASSLAGTDYLRGQHF
TGTGCCAGCAGCTTAGCGGGGACAGATTATCTAAGGGGCCAGCATTTT
>TRBV19|TRBJ1-2|.|.|15
CASSVGQGNNYGYTF
TGTGCCAGTAGTGTAGGTCAGGGTAATAACTATGGCTACACCTTC